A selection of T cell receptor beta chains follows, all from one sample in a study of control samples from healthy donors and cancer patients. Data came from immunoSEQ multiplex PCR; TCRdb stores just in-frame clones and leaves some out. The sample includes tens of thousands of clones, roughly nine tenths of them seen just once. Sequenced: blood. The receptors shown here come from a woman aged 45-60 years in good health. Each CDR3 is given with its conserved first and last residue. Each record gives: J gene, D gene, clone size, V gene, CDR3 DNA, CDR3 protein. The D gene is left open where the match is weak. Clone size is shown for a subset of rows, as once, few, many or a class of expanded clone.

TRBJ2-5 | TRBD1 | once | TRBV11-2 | TGTGCCAGCAGCTCCCCCGGACAGGGGCGCGAGACCCAGTACTTC | CASSSPGQGRETQYF
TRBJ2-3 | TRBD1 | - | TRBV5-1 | TGCGCCAGCAGCAGGGGACAGGGGGGCACAGATACGCAGTATTTT | CASSRGQGGTDTQYF
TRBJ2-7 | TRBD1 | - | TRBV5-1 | TGCGCCAGCAGCTTGGGGACAGGGTGGGTGGAGCAGTACTTC | CASSLGTGWVEQYF
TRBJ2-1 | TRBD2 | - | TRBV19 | TGTGCCAGTAGTACAAGGGGACTAGCGGGAGCCTACAATGAGCAGTTCTTC | CASSTRGLAGAYNEQFF
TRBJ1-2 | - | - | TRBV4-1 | TGCGCCAGCAGCCAAGATCGAGACGGAATTACCAGTAACTATGGCTACACCTTC | CASSQDRDGITSNYGYTF
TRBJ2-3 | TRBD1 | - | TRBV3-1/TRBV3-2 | TGTGCCAGCAGCCGCGGGGGACAGGGTGGGATAGATACGCAGTATTTT | CASSRGGQGGIDTQYF
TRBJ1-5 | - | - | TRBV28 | TGTGCCAGCCTGGAACATAGCAATCAGCCCCAGCATTTT | CASLEHSNQPQHF
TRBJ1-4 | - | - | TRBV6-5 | TGTGCCAGCAGATCCTGGCGGGATGAAAAACTGTTTTTT | CASRSWRDEKLFF
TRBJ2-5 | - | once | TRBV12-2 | TGTGCAAGTCGCCAACAAAACCAGATGAATAGCGACCTCCAAGAGACCCAGTACTTC | CASRQQNQMNSDLQETQYF
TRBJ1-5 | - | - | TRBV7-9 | TGTGCCAGCAGCTTAGAGCGGGGGGCGCGAGGTAACAATCAGCCCCAGCATTTT | CASSLERGARGNNQPQHF
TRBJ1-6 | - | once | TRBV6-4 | TGTGCCAGCAGTTACTTCAGGGTAGGGGCCCTTAATTCACCCCTCCACTTT | CASSYFRVGALNSPLHF
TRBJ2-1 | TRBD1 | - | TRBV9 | TGTGCCAGCAGCGTAGAGGGGACAGGGACTAATGAGCAGTTCTTC | CASSVEGTGTNEQFF
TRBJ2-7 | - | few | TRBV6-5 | TGTGCCAGCACCCATGGGGGGTCCTCCTACGAGCAGTACTTC | CASTHGGSSYEQYF
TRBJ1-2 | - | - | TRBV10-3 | TGTGCCATCAGCCGAGGGGCAGGGACCAACTCAGGCTACACCTTC | CAISRGAGTNSGYTF
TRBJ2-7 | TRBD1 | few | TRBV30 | TGTGCCTGGCCGCCGTCGAGGGGGCTCGAGCAGTACTTC | CAWPPSRGLEQYF
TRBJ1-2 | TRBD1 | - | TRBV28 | TGTGCCAGCAGCCCAACAGGGGTTCGGGGCTACACCTTC | CASSPTGVRGYTF
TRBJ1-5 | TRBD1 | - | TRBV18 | TGTGCCAGCTCACCAAGCGACAGGGGCAATCAGCCCCAGCATTTT | CASSPSDRGNQPQHF
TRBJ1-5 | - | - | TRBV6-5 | TGTGCCAGCAGACTGGGGGTGGGCAATCAGCCCCAGCATTTT | CASRLGVGNQPQHF
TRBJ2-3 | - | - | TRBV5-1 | TGCGCCAGCAGCCCACAGGGTACAGATACGCAGTATTTT | CASSPQGTDTQYF
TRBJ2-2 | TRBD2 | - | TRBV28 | TGTGCCAGCAGTTTAGGACTAGCGCGAGTCACCGGGGAGCTGTTTTTT | CASSLGLARVTGELFF
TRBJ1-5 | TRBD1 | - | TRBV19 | TGTGCCAGTGAACAGGGGGCGTTGAAGGATCAGCCCCAGCATTTT | CASEQGALKDQPQHF
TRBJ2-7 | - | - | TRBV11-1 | TGTGCCAGCAGCTTCTTCGGGTCCCCCTACGAGCAGTACTTC | CASSFFGSPYEQYF
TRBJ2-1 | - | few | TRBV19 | TGTGCCAGTAGTAGTCTGGGGGAGGAGGATGAGCAGTTCTTC | CASSSLGEEDEQFF
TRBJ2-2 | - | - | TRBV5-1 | TGCGCCAGCAGCTTGGATATGGGCTTGAACACCGGGGAGCTGTTTTTT | CASSLDMGLNTGELFF
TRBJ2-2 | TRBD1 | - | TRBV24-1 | TGTGCCACCAACCCGGGGACAGGGCTTCGGACCGGGGAGCTGTTTTTT | CATNPGTGLRTGELFF
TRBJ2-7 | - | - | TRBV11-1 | TGTGCCAGCAGCCGATATAAGTACGAGCAGTGCTTC | CASSRYKYEQCF
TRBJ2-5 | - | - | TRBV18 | TGTGCCAGCTCCCCCCGGCAGGGGGGTACATCGGAGACCCAGTACTTC | CASSPRQGGTSETQYF
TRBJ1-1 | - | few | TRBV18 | TGTGCCAGCTCACGAAGCATCACGGGACGGATGAACACTGAAGCTTTCTTT | CASSRSITGRMNTEAFF
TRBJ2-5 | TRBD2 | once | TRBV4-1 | TGCGCCAGCAGCCAAGTCCCGGGAGGGCCGGGAGAGACCCAGTACTTC | CASSQVPGGPGETQYF